One and the same sample provided the 19 T cell receptor beta chains below, sequenced in a study of T-cell reconstitution after alpha-beta-depleted transplantation in children. The library targeted TCRbeta and was prepared with unique molecular identifiers. TCRdb independently ran MiXCR on the PCR reads; one entry per CDR3 protein. The profile shows 700,000 to 850,000 distinct CDR3 sequences, about 15% of them singletons. The input for sequencing was PBMCs, mostly from graft donor cells, taken 360 days after TCRalphabeta/CD19-depleted stem cell transplant. The receptors were gathered from a male patient younger than 18 who had a stem cell transplant for acute lymphoblastic leukemia, so the T cells may come from the graft donor.

The sample holds a few counts of this clonotype. V is TRBV29-1 and J is TRBJ2-2; D not resolved. The V end lost 5 bases, the J end lost 3 bases, and 13 bases lay between the germline ends. Germline loops: CDR1 SQVTM, CDR2 ANQGSEA. This CDR3 has 14 amino acids. CDR3 region: CSVQYVGHTGELFF. CDR3 nucleotides: TGCAGCGTTCAATATGTCGGACACACCGGGGAGCTGTTTTTT.

This clonotype has a count of ten or more. The V call is TRBV5-6, the J call TRBJ2-4; D unclear. Germline loops: CDR1 SGHDT, CDR2 YYEEEE. The CDR3 is made up of 15 amino acids. V was trimmed by 4 bases and J by 0 bases, leaving 11 bases between them. DNA for the CDR3: TGTGCCAGCAGCCTGGGATGGTTAGCCAAAAACATTCAGTACTTC. Translation: CASSLGWLAKNIQYF.

This clonotype was seen a few times. The V gene is TRBV6-5, the J gene TRBJ2-1; the match to TRBD1 covers 7 bases. Per germline, CDR1 MNHEY and CDR2 SVGAGI. With V trimmed by 10 bases and J by 8 bases, 8 bases remained unmatched. CDR3 size: 12 residues. CDR3 DNA sequence: TGTGCCACCCACAGGGGTGGGGATGAGCAGTTCTTC. Its translation is CATHRGGDEQFF.

This clonotype occurred a few times. This rearrangement joins TRBV7-2 to TRBJ1-1; D is possibly TRBD1 (5 bases). The CDR3 covers 17 residues. Germline V gene data show CDR1 as SGHTA and CDR2 as FQGNSA. Trimming shortened V by 5 bases and J by 0 bases, and 19 bases separated the two germline ends. The CDR3 nucleotides are TGTGCCAGCAGCCTAAGGGTACGGGGCTTAATGAACACTGAAGCTTTCTTT. Translated, it gives CASSLRVRGLMNTEAFF. Filled out from reference TRBV7-2 and TRBJ1-1, the complete variable domain reads GAGVSQSPSNKVTEKGKDVELRCDPISGHTALYWYRQSLGQGLEFLIYFQGNSAPDKSGLPSDRFSAERTGGSVSTLTIQRTQQEDSAVYLCASSLRVRGLMNTEAFFGQGTRLTVV.

This clonotype was seen ten or more times. This chain connects TRBV4-1 to TRBJ2-1; possible D gene TRBD2, 6 bases. Germline CDR1 is MGHRA and CDR2 is YSYEKL. This CDR3 has 17 amino acids. Trimming stripped 3 bases from V and 0 bases from J, with 15 bases between. In DNA, the CDR3 is TGCGCCAGCAGCCAGCGCTCGGGACTCAGCTCCTACAATGAGCAGTTCTTC. Translating it yields CASSQRSGLSSYNEQFF.

This clonotype was recorded a few times. This sequence joins TRBV4-1 and TRBJ2-7; 11 nucleotides agree with TRBD1. Germline assignment: CDR1 MGHRA and CDR2 YSYEKL. V shed 2 bases and J 6 bases; nucleotides not matched to a gene: 3. The CDR3 has 14 residues. CDR3 bases: TGCGCCAGCAGCCAACGGGACAGGGGGGGCGAGCAGTACTTC. This translates into CASSQRDRGGEQYF.

The V gene is TRBV5-1, the J gene TRBJ2-2; 12 bases line up with TRBD2. Germline CDR1 and CDR2: SGHRS and YFSETQ. The trim removed 3 bases at V and 0 bases at J, leaving 0 bases unmatched. The CDR3 runs 16 residues. Written as DNA, the CDR3 is TGCGCCAGCAGCTGGACTAGCGGGACGAACACCGGGGAGCTGTTTTTT. This translates into CASSWTSGTNTGELFF.

This clonotype was counted between two and nine times. V and J are TRBV21-1 and TRBJ2-2; the table's D call, TRBD1, has no DNA check behind it. TRBV21-1 is a known pseudogene. CDR3 length equals 16 residues. The CDR3 loop is CASSKGTGASTGELFF. DNA of the CDR3: TGTGCCAGCAGCAAGGGGACAGGGGCCAGCACCGGGGAGCTGTTTTTT.

The chain recombines TRBV20-1 with TRBJ2-1; D possibly corresponds to TRBD2 (6 bases). From germline, CDR1 is DFQATT and CDR2 SNEGSKA (reference sequence). The CDR3 is 16 amino acids. With 0 bases removed from V and 0 bases from J, the gap between germline ends came to 12 bases. CDR3 DNA sequence: TGCAGTGCTAGAGATGGAGGGTCCTACTCCTACAATGAGCAGTTCTTC. Its translation is CSARDGGSYSYNEQFF.

The chain combines TRBV12-3 or TRBV12-4 with TRBJ2-7; unclear D gene. The CDR3 length is 13 residues. V was shortened by 5 bases and J by 6 bases, with 14 bases between the two germline ends. CDR3 protein: CASSLNPNSEQYF. The CDR3 nucleotides read TGTGCCAGCAGTCTGAACCCAAATAGCGAGCAGTACTTC.

Turning to this clonotype: The junction differs from germline at one of its ends, possibly a read error. This chain links TRBV6-1 with TRBJ1-3; 7 positions agree with TRBD1. Germline lookup yields CDR1 MNHNS and CDR2 SASEGT. The CDR3 runs to 15 residues. CDR3 nucleotides: TGTGCCAGCAGCAGCCGGGACAGCTCTGGAAACACCATATGTTTT. It yields the protein CASSSRDSSGNTICF.

The V call is TRBV5-1, the J call TRBJ1-2; D might be TRBD1 (6 bases). The V gene lost 0 bases and the J gene lost 0 bases, with 12 bases spanning the gap. The CDR3 spans 16 residues. Looked up from germline, CDR1 is SGHRS and CDR2 is YFSETQ. The CDR3 protein is CASSLEQGIANYGYTF. CDR3 nucleotides: TGCGCCAGCAGCTTGGAACAGGGCATCGCTAACTATGGCTACACCTTC.

This clonotype came up many times. The rearrangement joins TRBV5-1 to TRBJ2-3, with D perhaps matching TRBD1 or TRBD2 (5 bases each). Trimming removed 0 bases from V and 2 bases from J, with 13 bases in between. The CDR3 covers 16 residues. Germline loops: CDR1 SGHRS, CDR2 YFSETQ. The CDR3 here is CASSLGPPGTTDTQYF. The DNA of the CDR3 is TGCGCCAGCAGCTTGGGTCCTCCAGGGACCACAGATACGCAGTATTTT.

The chain joins TRBV6-1 to TRBJ1-2; D ambiguous. This CDR3 is built from 14 residues. The V gene's germline CDR1 is MNHNS and CDR2 SASEGT. Trimming left V 6 bases short and J 0 bases short, with 11 bases between. CDR3 residues: CASSTPGSNYGYTF. DNA of the CDR3: TGTGCCAGCAGCACCCCTGGGTCTAACTATGGCTACACCTTC.

This clonotype came up a few times. J is TRBJ1-5 and V is TRBV27, with 12 bases identical to TRBD1. The J segment lost 3 bases and the V segment lost 0 bases, leaving 9 bases of the junction unmatched. The CDR3 has 19 residues. In germline, CDR1 is MNHEY, CDR2 SMNVEV (reference sequence). CDR3 region: CASSLSGGTGGPNNQPQHF. The CDR3 DNA is TGTGCCAGCAGTTTATCCGGGGGGACAGGGGGCCCTAACAATCAGCCCCAGCATTTT.

The J gene is TRBJ2-3, the V gene TRBV5-1; 11 bases align to TRBD2. Losses at the gene ends were 1 base for V and 5 bases for J; bases not matched to a gene: 9. CDR1 is SGHRS and CDR2 is YFSETQ in the germline V gene. The CDR3 spans 17 residues. The CDR3: CASSLLSLAGGKDTQYF. DNA of the CDR3: TGCGCCAGCAGCTTGCTATCTCTAGCGGGAGGCAAAGATACGCAGTATTTT.

In this sample, this clonotype turned up many times. This chain joins TRBV20-1 and TRBJ2-3; 7 positions match TRBD1. This CDR3 contains 14 residues. CDR1 DFQATT and CDR2 SNEGSKA come from the germline V gene (reference sequence). V shed 3 bases and J 4 bases; nucleotides not matched to a gene: 7. The CDR3 sequence is CSASLDRNPDTQYF. The CDR3 nucleotides are TGCAGTGCTAGCCTGGACAGGAACCCAGATACGCAGTATTTT.

This chain links TRBV20-1 with TRBJ1-5, with 7 nucleotides matching TRBD1. Trimming took 0 bases from V and 3 from J; bases not matched to a gene: 5. Germline V CDR1 and CDR2: DFQATT, SNEGSKA (reference sequence). The CDR3 consists of 15 residues. CDR3 DNA sequence: TGCAGTGCTAGAGATTGGGGACAGCTCAATCAGCCCCAGCATTTT. This sequence encodes CSARDWGQLNQPQHF.

CDR3 sequence reads: CASRGDTAYEQYF. The CDR3 nucleotides read TGTGCCAGCAGGGGGGACACAGCCTACGAGCAGTACTTC. The V and J genes are TRBV12-3 or TRBV12-4 and TRBJ2-7; a weak D match, TRBD1 (6 bases). This CDR3 contains 13 residues. V was clipped by 6 bases and J by 2 bases, with 11 bases between them.